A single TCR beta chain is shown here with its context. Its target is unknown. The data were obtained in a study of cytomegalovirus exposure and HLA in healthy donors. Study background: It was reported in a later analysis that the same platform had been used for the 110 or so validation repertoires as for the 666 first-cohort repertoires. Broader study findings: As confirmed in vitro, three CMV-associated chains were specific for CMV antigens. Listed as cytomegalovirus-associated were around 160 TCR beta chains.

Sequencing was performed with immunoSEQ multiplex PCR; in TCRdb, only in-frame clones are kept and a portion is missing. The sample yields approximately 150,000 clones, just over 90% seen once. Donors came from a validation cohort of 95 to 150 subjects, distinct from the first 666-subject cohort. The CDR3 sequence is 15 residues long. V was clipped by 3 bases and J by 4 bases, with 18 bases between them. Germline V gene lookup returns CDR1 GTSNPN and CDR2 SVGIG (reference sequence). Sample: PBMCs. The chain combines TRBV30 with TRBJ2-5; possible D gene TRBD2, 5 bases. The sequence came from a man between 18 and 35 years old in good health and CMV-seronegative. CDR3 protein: CAWRNMGEAGETQYF. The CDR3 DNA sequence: TGTGCCTGGAGGAATATGGGCGAGGCGGGAGAGACCCAGTACTTC. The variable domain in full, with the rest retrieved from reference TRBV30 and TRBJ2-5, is SQTIHQWPATLVQPVGSPLSLECTVEGTSNPNLYWYRQAAGRGLQLLFYSVGIGQISSEVPQNLSASRPQDRQFILSSKKLLLSDSGFYLCAWRNMGEAGETQYFGPGTRLLVL.